This TCR beta chain was documented in a study of blood T cell repertoires in COVID-19. As for the study in general: COVID-19 samples collected from the United States, Italy and Spain covered acute and convalescent phases. PBMCs, B-cell-depleted T cells, or T cells provided the cDNA or gDNA that made up the material.

Clones were sequenced by immunoSEQ multiplex PCR, and TCRdb holds only the in-frame ones, with some missing. Of approximately 92,000 clones in the sample, roughly 84% were seen once. Germline V gene sequence: CDR1 SGHRS, CDR2 YFSETQ. Unmatched junction bases numbered 4, after V lost 1 base and J lost 2 bases. This CDR3 comprises 16 residues. The chain carries TRBV5-1 and TRBJ2-3, with 10 bases lining up with TRBD2. Specimen: peripheral blood. The sequence came from a woman aged 60-75 years in a cohort sampled during active or convalescent COVID-19. The DNA of the CDR3 is TGCGCCAGCAGCTTGCTTACTAGCGGGACCACAGATACGCAGTATTTT. Translated: CASSLLTSGTTDTQYF.